This T cell receptor beta chain appears in the sequencing data of a study of OX40 agonist ivuxolimab in advanced cancers. At the level of the study: Patients treated during dose escalation were battling hepatocellular carcinoma, melanoma, renal cell or head and neck cancer. Study observations and caveats: In CD8+ T cells, expanded clones were on average more numerous than in CD4+. There was clonal expansion of CD4+ and CD8+ blood T cells by week 6 at 0.1 to 3.0 mg/kg.

The method was immunoSEQ multiplex PCR; TCRdb's version includes in-frame clones alone and lacks a portion of them. The sample lists 55,000 to 70,000 clones; roughly 90% were seen once. The germline V gene encodes CDR1 MNHEY and CDR2 SMNVEV (reference sequence). This CDR3 is 14 amino acids long. The V segment lost 6 bases and the J segment 2 bases; nucleotides outside the gene matches: 5. As concerns this clone: Antigen unknown.

The TCR comes from an adult with an advanced solid tumor such as melanoma, head and neck, liver or kidney cancer. The chain employs TRBV27 and TRBJ1-2; 8 positions agree with TRBD1. This specimen was CD4+ or CD8+ T cells sorted from blood, taken in a trial of the OX40 agonist ivuxolimab. The DNA of the CDR3 is TGTGCCAGCAGACGGACAGGGAGGAACTATGGCTACACCTTC. Protein: CASRRTGRNYGYTF.